These 13 T cell receptor beta chains share one sample of origin, sequenced in a study of blood T cell repertoires in COVID-19. The method was immunoSEQ multiplex PCR; TCRdb's version includes in-frame clones alone and lacks a portion of them. There are fewer than 200,000 clones in the sample; approximately 90% occur only once, and 3% to 4.5% lies in the top ten. The sample was peripheral blood. These receptors originate from a woman aged 55-69 years who had recovered from COVID-19.

The genes are TRBV2 and TRBJ1-3; D is uncertain. The CDR3 spans 15 residues. Deletions cut 1 base from V and 8 bases from J, with 15 bases between. Germline CDR1 is SNHLY and CDR2 is FYNNEI. The CDR3 DNA reads TGTGCCAGCAGTGAAGGTGGCAGGCTCCGAGACACCATATATTTT. It translates to CASSEGGRLRDTIYF. The complete variable domain, with remaining parts taken from reference TRBV2 and TRBJ1-3, reads EPEVTQTPSHQVTQMGQEVILRCVPISNHLYFYWYRQILGQKVEFLVSFYNNEISEKSEIFDDQFSVERPDGSNFTLKIRSTKLEDSAMYFCASSEGGRLRDTIYFGEGSWLTVV.

This rearrangement joins TRBV19 to TRBJ2-3; 7 positions match TRBD1. Germline CDR1 and CDR2: LNHDA and SQIVND (reference sequence). Trimming at V came to 3 bases and at J to 0 bases, leaving 3 bases not matched to a gene. The CDR3 sequence is 15 residues long. CDR3 coding DNA: TGTGCCAGTAGTATGACAGGGCCTAGCACAGATACGCAGTATTTT. Translation: CASSMTGPSTDTQYF.

This chain links TRBV10-3 with TRBJ1-5, with D possibly TRBD1 on 5 matching bases. Per germline, CDR1 ENHRY and CDR2 SYGVKD. Trimming took off 8 bases at V and 7 bases at J, with 15 bases between the two ends. This CDR3 is built from 13 residues. The CDR3 DNA reads as TGTGCCATCCAGGAACAGGTCCACCAGCCCCAGCATTTT. This translates into CAIQEQVHQPQHF.

The chain uses TRBV7-9 and TRBJ2-3; D gene uncertain. The CDR3 consists of 15 residues. Deletions cut 1 base from V and 1 base from J, with 9 bases between. From germline, CDR1 is SEHNR and CDR2 FQNEAQ (reference sequence). CDR3 region: CASSLDPVRTDTQYF. CDR3 DNA: TGTGCCAGCAGCTTAGACCCAGTACGCACAGATACGCAGTATTTT.

V usage is TRBV11-2 and J usage is TRBJ2-5; TRBD1 aligns across 10 bases. CDR3 length equals 14 residues. Germline-derived CDR1 and CDR2 are SGHAT and FQNNGV. J was trimmed by 9 bases and V by 1 base; bases with no gene match: 5. The chain's CDR3 is CASSLGDRGVAQYF. For the CDR3, the DNA is TGTGCCAGCAGCTTAGGGGACAGGGGAGTAGCCCAGTACTTC.

This chain links TRBV27 with TRBJ1-2; possible D gene TRBD1, 6 bases. The V gene lost 3 bases and the J gene lost 8 bases, with 13 bases spanning the gap. Germline loops: CDR1 MNHEY, CDR2 SMNVEV (reference sequence). The CDR3 loop spans 13 amino acids. The CDR3 sequence is CASSLMQGSGYTF. CDR3 nucleotides: TGTGCCAGCAGTTTGATGCAGGGGAGCGGCTACACCTTC.

The rearrangement uses TRBV5-1 and TRBJ2-3, with D possibly being TRBD1 (6 bases). The germline CDR1 and CDR2 sequences are SGHRS and YFSETQ. CDR3 length: 15 amino acids. V dropped 0 bases and J dropped 2 bases, with 10 bases sitting between them. In DNA form, the CDR3 reads TGCGCCAGCAGCTTGGCGGCAGGGGTCACAGATACGCAGTATTTT. This codes for CASSLAAGVTDTQYF.

This clone has just a few counts. The chain employs TRBV3-1 (or the pseudogene TRBV3-2) and TRBJ2-7; no firm D call. V lost 5 bases and J lost 6, with 11 bases in between. The CDR3 runs to 12 residues. The germline V gene has CDR1 LGHDT and CDR2 YNNKEL (reference sequence). The CDR3 DNA sequence: TGTGCCAGCAGCTATAATACCGGCGAGCAGTACTTC. Translated, it gives CASSYNTGEQYF.

The rearrangement joins TRBV15 to TRBJ2-3, with TRBD2 as a possible D gene (6 bases). V dropped 0 bases and J dropped 9 bases, with 16 bases sitting between them. Germline CDR1 reads LNHNV; CDR2 reads YYDKDF (reference sequence). The CDR3 is made up of 15 amino acids. The CDR3 sequence: CATSRDGTSGLTQYF. The CDR3 coding sequence is TGTGCCACCAGCAGAGACGGGACTTCGGGGTTAACGCAGTATTTT.

The V call is TRBV2, the J call TRBJ1-5; unclear D gene. V lost 2 bases, J lost 0 bases, and 11 bases lay in between. The CDR3 is 16 amino acids. Germline V lookup: CDR1 SNHLY, CDR2 FYNNEI. The CDR3 here is CASSERSRLSNQPQHF. The CDR3 nucleotides read TGTGCCAGCAGTGAAAGGTCCAGGCTTAGCAATCAGCCCCAGCATTTT. Supplemented by reference TRBV2 and TRBJ1-5, the full variable domain reads EPEVTQTPSHQVTQMGQEVILRCVPISNHLYFYWYRQILGQKVEFLVSFYNNEISEKSEIFDDQFSVERPDGSNFTLKIRSTKLEDSAMYFCASSERSRLSNQPQHFGDGTRLSIL.

This rearrangement joins TRBV28 to TRBJ1-5; D might be TRBD1 (5 bases). The V and J ends lost 8 bases and 7 bases respectively, with 12 bases between them. CDR3 size: 12 residues. The germline V gene encodes CDR1 MDHEN and CDR2 SYDVKM. The CDR3 loop reads CASLQGSQPQHF. The CDR3 DNA reads as TGTGCCAGCCTCCAGGGTTCGCAGCCCCAGCATTTT.

This clone appeared a few times. The rearrangement joins TRBV19 to TRBJ2-3, with D perhaps TRBD2 (6 bases). Germline V gene sequence: CDR1 LNHDA, CDR2 SQIVND (reference sequence). The CDR3 runs 17 residues. The V and J ends lost 1 base and 3 bases respectively, with 17 bases between them. The CDR3 sequence: CASSIVSPSGRTDTQYF. The DNA for the CDR3 is TGTGCCAGTAGTATAGTGTCTCCCAGTGGGAGGACAGATACGCAGTATTTT.

The rearrangement links TRBV5-1 to TRBJ2-1; TRBD1 matches 8 bases. CDR1 is SGHRS and CDR2 is YFSETQ in the germline V gene. The trim removed 0 bases at V and 2 bases at J, leaving 7 bases unmatched. This CDR3 has 17 amino acids. Here the CDR3 DNA reads TGCGCCAGCAGCTTGGGAGGCCTGGACAGGGCCTACAATGAGCAGTTCTTC. Residues: CASSLGGLDRAYNEQFF.